The sample holds many counts of the clone carrying this T cell receptor beta chain. What it binds is not known. This sample is part of a study of CD8 T cells in ankylosing spondylitis. The germline gives CDR1 SGDLS, CDR2 YYNGEE. Between the trimmed V and J ends, which lost 0 bases and 6 bases, there was a span of 9 bases. This CDR3 comprises 14 residues. Study results and limitations: As for the disease-linked clones, they showed a CD8+ phenotype and occurred at relatively low frequencies in peripheral blood. Roughly 8 highly homologous variants formed a TCR beta motif that appeared characteristic of ankylosing spondylitis blood.

Preparation of TCR beta libraries was done by quantitative 5'-RACE with molecular barcodes. TCRdb reprocessed the 5' RACE reads via MiXCR and lists one record per CDR3 protein. Among 39,000 or so distinct CDR3 sequences listed, less than 4% were seen once. V and J are TRBV9 and TRBJ2-2; D is unresolved. The source is a male donor with ankylosing spondylitis or in good health (not recorded which). Sequencing input: blood, either unsorted or a sorted T cell fraction (not recorded which). CDR3 region: CASSVDPTAGELFF. The CDR3 DNA sequence: TGTGCCAGCAGCGTAGACCCGACGGCCGGGGAGCTGTTTTTT.